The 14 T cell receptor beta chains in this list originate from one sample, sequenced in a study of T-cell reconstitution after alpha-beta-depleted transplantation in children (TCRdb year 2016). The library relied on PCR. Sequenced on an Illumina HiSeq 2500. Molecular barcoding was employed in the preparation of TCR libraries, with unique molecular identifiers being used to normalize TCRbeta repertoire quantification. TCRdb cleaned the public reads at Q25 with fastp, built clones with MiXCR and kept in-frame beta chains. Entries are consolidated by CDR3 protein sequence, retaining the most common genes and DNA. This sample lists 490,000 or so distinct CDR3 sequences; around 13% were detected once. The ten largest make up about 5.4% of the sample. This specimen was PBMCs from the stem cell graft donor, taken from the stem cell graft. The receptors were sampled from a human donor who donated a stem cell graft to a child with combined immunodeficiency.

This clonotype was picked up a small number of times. The CDR3 is CASSPTRVSDTQYF. The CDR3 DNA follows: TGTGCCAGCAGCCCGACGAGGGTTTCAGATACGCAGTATTTT. The V gene is TRBV7-7, the J gene TRBJ2-3, with D possibly TRBD2 on 5 matching bases. The CDR3 sequence is 14 residues long. CDR1 is SSHAT and CDR2 is FNYEAQ in the germline V gene (reference sequence). The V and J ends lost 5 bases and 4 bases respectively, with 13 bases between them.

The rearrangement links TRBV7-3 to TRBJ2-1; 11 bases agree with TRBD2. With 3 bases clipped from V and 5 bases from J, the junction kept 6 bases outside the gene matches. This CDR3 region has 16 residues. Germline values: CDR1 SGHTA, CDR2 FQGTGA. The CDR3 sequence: CASSFPTSGVNNEQFF. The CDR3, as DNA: TGTGCCAGCAGCTTCCCGACTAGCGGGGTCAACAATGAGCAGTTCTTC.

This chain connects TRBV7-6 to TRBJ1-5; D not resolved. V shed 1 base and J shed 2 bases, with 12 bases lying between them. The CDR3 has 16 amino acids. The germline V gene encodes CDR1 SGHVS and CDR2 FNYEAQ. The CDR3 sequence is CASSLGVSTGNQPQHF. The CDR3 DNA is TGTGCCAGCAGCTTAGGTGTTTCGACGGGCAATCAGCCCCAGCATTTT.

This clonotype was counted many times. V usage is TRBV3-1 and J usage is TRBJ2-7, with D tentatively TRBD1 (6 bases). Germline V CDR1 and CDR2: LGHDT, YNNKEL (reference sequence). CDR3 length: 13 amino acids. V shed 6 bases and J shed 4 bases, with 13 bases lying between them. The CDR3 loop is CASRGQTVYEQYF. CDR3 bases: TGTGCCAGCAGGGGACAAACGGTTTACGAGCAGTACTTC.

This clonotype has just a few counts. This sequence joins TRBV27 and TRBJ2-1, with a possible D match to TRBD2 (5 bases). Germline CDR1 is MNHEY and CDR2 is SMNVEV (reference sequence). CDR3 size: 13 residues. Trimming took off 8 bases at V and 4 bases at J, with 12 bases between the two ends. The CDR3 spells CASGSSGYNEQFF. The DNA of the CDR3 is TGTGCCAGCGGGAGTTCGGGTTACAATGAGCAGTTCTTC.

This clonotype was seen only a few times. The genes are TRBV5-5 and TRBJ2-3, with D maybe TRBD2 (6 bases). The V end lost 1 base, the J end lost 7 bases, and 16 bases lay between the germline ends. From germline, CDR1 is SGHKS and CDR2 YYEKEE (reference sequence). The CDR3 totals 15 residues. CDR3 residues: CASSLTRLEINTQYF. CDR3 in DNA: TGTGCCAGCAGCTTGACCCGACTAGAGATAAATACGCAGTATTTT.

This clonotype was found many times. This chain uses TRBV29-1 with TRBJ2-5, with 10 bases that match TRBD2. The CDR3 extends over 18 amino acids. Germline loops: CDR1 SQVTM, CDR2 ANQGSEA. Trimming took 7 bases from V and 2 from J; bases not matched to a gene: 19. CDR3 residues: CSGTGSSGRHYRQETQYF. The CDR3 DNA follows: TGCAGCGGGACGGGCTCTAGCGGGAGACATTACCGGCAAGAGACCCAGTACTTC.

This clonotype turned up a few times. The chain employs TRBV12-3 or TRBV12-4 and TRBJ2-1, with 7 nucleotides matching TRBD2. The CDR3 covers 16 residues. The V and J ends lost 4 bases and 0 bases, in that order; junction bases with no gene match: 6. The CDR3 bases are TGTGCCAGCAGTTCCGTCGGCGGGGGCTCCTACAATGAGCAGTTCTTC. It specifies CASSSVGGGSYNEQFF.

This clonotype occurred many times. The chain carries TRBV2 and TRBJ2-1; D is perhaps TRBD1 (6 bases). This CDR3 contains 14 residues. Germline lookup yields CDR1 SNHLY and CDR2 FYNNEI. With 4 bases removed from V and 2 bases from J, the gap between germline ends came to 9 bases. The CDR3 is CASSGQGPYNEQFF. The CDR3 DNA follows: TGTGCCAGCAGTGGCCAGGGGCCCTACAATGAGCAGTTCTTC.

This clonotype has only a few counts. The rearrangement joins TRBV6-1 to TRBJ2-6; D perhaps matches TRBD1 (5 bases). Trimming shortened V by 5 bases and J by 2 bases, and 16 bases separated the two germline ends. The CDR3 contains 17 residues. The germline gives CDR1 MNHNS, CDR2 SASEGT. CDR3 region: CASSTRVSLPGANVLTF. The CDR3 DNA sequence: TGTGCCAGCAGTACCAGGGTTAGTTTACCTGGGGCCAACGTCCTGACTTTC.

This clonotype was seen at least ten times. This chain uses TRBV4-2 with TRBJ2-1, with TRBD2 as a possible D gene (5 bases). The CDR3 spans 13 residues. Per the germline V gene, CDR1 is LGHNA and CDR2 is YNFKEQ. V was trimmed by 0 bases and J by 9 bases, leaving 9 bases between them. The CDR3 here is CASSQDPSGEQFF. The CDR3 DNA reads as TGTGCCAGCAGCCAAGATCCCAGCGGTGAGCAGTTCTTC.

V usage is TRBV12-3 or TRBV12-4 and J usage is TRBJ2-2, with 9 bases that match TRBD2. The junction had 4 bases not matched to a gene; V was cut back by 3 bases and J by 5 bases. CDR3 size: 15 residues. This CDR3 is CASSFAGGRTGELFF. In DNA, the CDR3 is TGTGCCAGCAGTTTTGCGGGGGGGCGTACCGGGGAGCTGTTTTTT.

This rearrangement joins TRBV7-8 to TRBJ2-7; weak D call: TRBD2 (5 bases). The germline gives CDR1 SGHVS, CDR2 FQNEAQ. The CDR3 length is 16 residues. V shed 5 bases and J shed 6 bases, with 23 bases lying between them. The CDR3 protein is CASSPTSGWQRGEQYF. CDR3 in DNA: TGTGCCAGCAGCCCCACGTCGGGGTGGCAACGGGGCGAGCAGTACTTC.

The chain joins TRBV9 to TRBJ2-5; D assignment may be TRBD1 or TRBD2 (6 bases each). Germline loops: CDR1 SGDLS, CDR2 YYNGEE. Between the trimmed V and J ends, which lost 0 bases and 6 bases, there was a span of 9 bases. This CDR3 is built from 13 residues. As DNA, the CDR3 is TGTGCCAGCAGCGTAGCGGGGGCAAAGACCCAGTACTTC. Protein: CASSVAGAKTQYF.